Following are 2 T cell receptor beta chains from one sample sequenced in a study of monozygotic twins with inflammatory bowel disease. TCRdb re-called the 5' RACE reads; one entry per CDR3 protein, DNA not given. This sample lists under 150,000 distinct CDR3 sequences; its ten largest clones have about 2.6%. The sample was blood. These receptors all come from a human donor with ulcerative colitis or Crohn's disease, or a healthy co-twin of an affected twin (not recorded which).

The V gene is TRBV6-1, the J gene TRBJ1-3; TCRdb indicates TRBD1, and absent DNA this call remains unverified. Germline V gene data show CDR1 as MNHNS and CDR2 as SASEGT. The CDR3 has 14 amino acids. CDR3 protein: CAGSDRASGNTIYF.

The chain has TRBV6-1 and TRBJ2-7; TCRdb's D gene call, TRBD1, goes unchecked for lack of DNA. Germline V gene data show CDR1 as MNHNS and CDR2 as SASEGT. This CDR3 has 14 amino acids. The CDR3 reads CASRELAPAYEQYF.